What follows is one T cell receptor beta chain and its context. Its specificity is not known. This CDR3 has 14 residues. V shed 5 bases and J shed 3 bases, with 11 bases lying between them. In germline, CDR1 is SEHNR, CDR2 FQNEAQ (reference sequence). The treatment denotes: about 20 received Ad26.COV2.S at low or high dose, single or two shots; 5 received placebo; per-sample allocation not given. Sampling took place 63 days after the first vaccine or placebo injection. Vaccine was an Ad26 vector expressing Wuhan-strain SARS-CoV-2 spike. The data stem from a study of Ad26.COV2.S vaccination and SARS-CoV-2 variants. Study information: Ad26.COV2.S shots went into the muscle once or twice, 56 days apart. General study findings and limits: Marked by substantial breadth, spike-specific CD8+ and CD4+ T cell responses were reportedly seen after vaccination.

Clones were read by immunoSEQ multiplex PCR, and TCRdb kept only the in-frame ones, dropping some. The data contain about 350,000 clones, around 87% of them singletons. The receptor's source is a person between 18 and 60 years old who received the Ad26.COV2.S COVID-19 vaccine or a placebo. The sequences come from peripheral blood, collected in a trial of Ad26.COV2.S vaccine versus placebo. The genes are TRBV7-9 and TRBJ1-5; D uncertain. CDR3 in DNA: TGTGCCAGCAGCGAGGGTTGGGCCAATCAGCCCCAGCATTTT. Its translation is CASSEGWANQPQHF.